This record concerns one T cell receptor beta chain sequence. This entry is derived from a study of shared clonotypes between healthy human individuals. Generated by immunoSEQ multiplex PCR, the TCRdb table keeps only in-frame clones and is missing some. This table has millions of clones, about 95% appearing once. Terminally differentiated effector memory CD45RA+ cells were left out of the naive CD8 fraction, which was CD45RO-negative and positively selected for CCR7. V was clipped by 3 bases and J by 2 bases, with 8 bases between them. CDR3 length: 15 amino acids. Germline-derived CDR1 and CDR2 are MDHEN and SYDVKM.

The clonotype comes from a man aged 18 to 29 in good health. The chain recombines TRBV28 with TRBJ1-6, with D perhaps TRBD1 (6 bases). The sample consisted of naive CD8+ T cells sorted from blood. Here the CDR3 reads CASSFTGTYNSPLHF. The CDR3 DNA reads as TGTGCCAGCAGTTTCACAGGGACCTATAATTCACCCCTCCACTTT.